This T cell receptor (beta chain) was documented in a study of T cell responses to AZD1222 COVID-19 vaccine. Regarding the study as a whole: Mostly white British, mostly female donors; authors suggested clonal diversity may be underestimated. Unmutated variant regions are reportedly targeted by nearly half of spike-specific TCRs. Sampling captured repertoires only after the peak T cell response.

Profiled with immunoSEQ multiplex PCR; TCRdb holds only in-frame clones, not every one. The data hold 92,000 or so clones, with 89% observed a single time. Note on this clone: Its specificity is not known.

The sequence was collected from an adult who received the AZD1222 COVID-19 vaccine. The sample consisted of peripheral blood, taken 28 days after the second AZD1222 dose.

CDR3 coding DNA: TGTGCCAGCTCACCCGAAGAGGGGGCAGGCTATGGCTACACCTTC. This sequence encodes CASSPEEGAGYGYTF. V and J are TRBV18 and TRBJ1-2; 7 bases match TRBD1. This CDR3 is built from 15 residues. In germline, CDR1 is KGHSH, CDR2 LQKENI. Trimming cost V 3 bases and J 4 bases; bases outside gene matches: 8.